This is a list of T cell receptor beta chains from one sample in a study of blood T cell repertoires in COVID-19. The protocol was immunoSEQ multiplex PCR, while the TCRdb copy is restricted to in-frame clones and leaves out a portion. The data contain about 260,000 clones, more than 70% of them singletons. The sequenced material came from PBMCs or T cells enriched from blood (not recorded which). These receptors all stem from a woman between 45 and 65 years old who had recovered from COVID-19. CDR3s include the opening cysteine and the closing phenylalanine or tryptophan. D genes are given only for firm matches. Where a row states a size, it is once, few, many or the class of an expanded clone; other rows omit it.

d_call	clone_size	j_call	v_call	cdr3_nt	cdr3_aa
NA	once	TRBJ1-6	TRBV23-1	TGCGCCAGCAGTCAACCCGCTAGTTCACCCCTCCACTTT	CASSQPASSPLHF
TRBD1	NA	TRBJ1-3	TRBV7-2	TGTGCCAGCAGCCCGAGCGGTACAGGGGGCGCAAACACCATATATTTT	CASSPSGTGGANTIYF
NA	NA	TRBJ1-5	TRBV15	TGTGCCACCAGCAGAGATACCCTTAAGGGACAAAGCAATCAGCCCCAGCATTTT	CATSRDTLKGQSNQPQHF
NA	NA	TRBJ2-1	TRBV24-1	TGTGCCACCAGTGATTTGCGTCGGGGCAATGAGCAGTTCTTC	CATSDLRRGNEQFF
NA	NA	TRBJ1-1	TRBV11-2	TGTGCCAGCAGATTTTTCGGGGAAAACACTGAAGCTTTCTTT	CASRFFGENTEAFF
TRBD2	few	TRBJ2-7	TRBV27	TGTGCCAGCAGTACCTTGGAGGCGGGAGGGTACGAGCAGTACTTC	CASSTLEAGGYEQYF
NA	NA	TRBJ2-1	TRBV4-2	TGTGCCAGCAGCCAGGCCGGGACTTCCCCTTCCAATGAGCAGTTCTTC	CASSQAGTSPSNEQFF
NA	NA	TRBJ2-5	TRBV4-3	TGCGCCAGCAGCCAAGTTACAGGGTCCCCTGTGGAGACCCAGTACTTC	CASSQVTGSPVETQYF
TRBD2	NA	TRBJ2-7	TRBV4-3	TGCGCCAGCAGCCAAGGGTGGGGTAGCGGGAGAACCTACGAGCAGTACTTC	CASSQGWGSGRTYEQYF
NA	NA	TRBJ2-2	TRBV6-5	TGTGCCAGCAGTTACGGGGGAGGAGGCACCGGGGAGCTGTTTTTT	CASSYGGGGTGELFF
TRBD2	once	TRBJ2-1	TRBV24-1	TGTGCCACCTCAAAATTGGGAGCGGGAGTCAACAATGAGCAGTTCTTC	CATSKLGAGVNNEQFF
TRBD2	NA	TRBJ2-3	TRBV18	TGTGCCAGCTCACAATCGGCTAGCGGGGGGGCAGATACGCAGTATTTT	CASSQSASGGADTQYF
TRBD1	NA	TRBJ2-7	TRBV29-1	TGCAGCGTTGTAGGGACAGGGGGCTACGAGCAGTACTTC	CSVVGTGGYEQYF
TRBD2	NA	TRBJ2-4	TRBV7-8	TGTGCCAGCAGCCCGGGCGGGGGGCTTGGCAAAAACATTCAGTACTTC	CASSPGGGLGKNIQYF
NA	NA	TRBJ1-6	TRBV25-1	TGTGCCAGCAGTCACGGGGGGGTTTGGTATAATTCACCCCTCCACTTT	CASSHGGVWYNSPLHF
TRBD2	NA	TRBJ2-3	TRBV7-3	TGTGCCAGCAGCTCCTCTCCGGGACTAGCGGGGATGCGTACGCAGTATTTT	CASSSSPGLAGMRTQYF